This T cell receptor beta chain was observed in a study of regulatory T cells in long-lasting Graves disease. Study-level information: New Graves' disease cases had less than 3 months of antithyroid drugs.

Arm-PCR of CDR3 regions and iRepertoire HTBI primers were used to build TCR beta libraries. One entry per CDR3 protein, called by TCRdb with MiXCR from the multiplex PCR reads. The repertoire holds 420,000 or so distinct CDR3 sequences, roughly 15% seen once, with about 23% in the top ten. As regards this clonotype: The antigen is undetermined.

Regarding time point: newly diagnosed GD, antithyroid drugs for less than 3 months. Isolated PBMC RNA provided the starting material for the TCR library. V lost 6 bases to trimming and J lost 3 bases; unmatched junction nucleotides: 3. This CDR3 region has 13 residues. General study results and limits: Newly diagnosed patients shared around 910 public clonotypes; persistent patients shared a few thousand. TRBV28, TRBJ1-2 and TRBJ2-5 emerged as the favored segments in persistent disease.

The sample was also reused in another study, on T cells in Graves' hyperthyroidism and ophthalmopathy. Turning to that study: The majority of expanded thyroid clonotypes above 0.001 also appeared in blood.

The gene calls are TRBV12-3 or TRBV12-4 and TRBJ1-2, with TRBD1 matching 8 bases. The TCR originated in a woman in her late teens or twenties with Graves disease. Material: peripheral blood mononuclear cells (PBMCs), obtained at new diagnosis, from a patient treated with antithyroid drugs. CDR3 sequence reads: CASSGTGDYGYTF. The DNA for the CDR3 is TGTGCCAGCAGCGGGACAGGAGACTATGGCTACACCTTC.